This TCR beta chain was identified in a study of regulatory T cells in long-lasting Graves disease (dated by TCRdb to about 2021). Context from the whole study: Antithyroid drugs had been taken for less than 3 months by newly diagnosed Graves' disease patients. Peripheral blood TCR sequencing and RNA sequencing compared persistent Graves' disease patients with newly diagnosed Graves' disease patients. The study was registered as a clinical trial and conducted in China. A total of roughly 33 samples were covered by TCR sequencing, comprising roughly 13 persistent and around 20 newly diagnosed Graves' disease patients.

This clonotype came up many times. Its antigen remains unidentified. No qualities accompany the bases; no much larger clone lies one base away. Explained via the paper, the time point label denotes: newly diagnosed GD, antithyroid drugs for less than 3 months. RNA was extracted from PBMCs in TRIzol for both TCR sequencing and RNA sequencing. The diagnosis of Graves' disease was made according to American Thyroid Association guidelines. The patients came from an endocrinology department in Xi'an, China. Each patient gave about 8.1 milliliters of peripheral blood, collected in an EDTA anticoagulant tube. Ficoll Paque Plus density gradient separation was used to isolate PBMCs, and no additional T cell sorting was done. RNA quality was checked with an Agilent 2100 Bioanalyzer and agarose gel, and concentration with a NanoDrop 2000. The paper as a whole reports these results and caveats: Lower TCR Shannon entropy and fewer highly expanded clones were observed in persistent Graves' disease patients than in newly diagnosed patients, which suggested clonal expansion. Sequencing and analysis were restricted to the TCR beta chain. Because the primary lesion, thyroid tissue, could not be accessed, the study looked at peripheral blood alone. The authors acknowledged the small sample size as a limitation that may reduce accuracy. A larger number of public clonotypes was shared among persistent patients (around 2,500) than among newly diagnosed patients (around 890).

Libraries were prepared through multiplex PCR. Sequencer: Illumina HiSeq 4000. TCR beta libraries were built with iRepertoire HTBI primers and Arm-PCR amplification of CDR3 regions. Before sequencing, the PCR products went through gel purification. On the study's bioinformatics: Gene usage analysis of CDR3 amino acid clonotypes relied on the approximately 60 TRBV and about 15 TRBJ segments identified across samples. COPE and FqMerger were used to merge the filtered high-quality paired reads into contigs. Contigs were aligned with BLAST to IMGT TRBV, TRBD and TRBJ reference genes, and CDR3 was defined per IMGT. Any clonotype with a frequency above 0.1% was classified as a highly expanded clone. Shannon entropy served as the measure of repertoire diversity, while the Gini coefficient captured V-J evenness. Clonotypes shared by more than one individual were considered public. TCRdb redid the processing of the public reads, applying fastp at Q25 and MiXCR, and retained in-frame beta chains. Rows with one shared CDR3 protein collapse into an entry with the most common genes and DNA. TCRdb, not the authors, supplied the V and J calls. Recorded for this sample are approximately 350,000 distinct CDR3 sequences; roughly 10% of them occurred a single time. The ten largest account for 15% to 20% of the sample.

This same sample was also part of a study on T cells in Graves' hyperthyroidism and ophthalmopathy. As the second study states: Stable Graves' hyperthyroidism was defined as no progression to ophthalmopathy during 18 months of follow-up. Hyperthyroidism patients were newly diagnosed, had a disease duration of under 2 months, and were aged 18 to 65 years. The study excluded patients with uncontrolled infections, other autoimmune diseases, pregnancy or lactation. Diagnoses were based on clinical symptoms, serum thyroxine and TRAb, thyroid ultrasound and orbital computed tomography. For the first round of RT-PCR on the TCR CDR3, the HTBI primer set was used together with the Qiagen OneStep RT-PCR kit. Blood samples also contained most of the expanded thyroid clonotypes (frequency above 0.001), which suggests that blood repertoires may reflect thyroid immune responses. Ophthalmopathy was separated from stable hyperthyroidism by a 13 V-J signature model, with around 90% sensitivity and 81% to 83% specificity obtained in cross-validation and 80%/75% obtained in testing. In validation, the model predicted progression to ophthalmopathy with 60% to 71% sensitivity and less than 75% specificity, a median of 6.5 months before onset. TCR V-J signatures able to tell the groups apart were searched for in a discovery cohort of 90 to 100 patients, of whom roughly 42 had Graves' ophthalmopathy and roughly 59 had stable Graves' hyperthyroidism. An independent validation cohort of around 19 hyperthyroidism patients and about 16 patients who later progressed to ophthalmopathy tested prospective prediction of ophthalmopathy. The roughly 90 discovery patients were divided at random into training and test sets in a 7:3 ratio. In addition, the study compared T-cell repertoires in thyroid tissue and in blood from about six Graves' hyperthyroidism patients. Following sampling, methimazole starting at 30 mg daily was given to hyperthyroidism patients, and high-dose intravenous methylprednisolone was given to ophthalmopathy patients. The libraries were constructed in a second round of multiplex PCR and then size-selected and purified. Sequencing of the libraries was done on an Illumina HiSeq2000 using paired-end 100 bp reads. SOAPnuke was used to process the raw data, with reads discarded if the reads contained adapters or uncalled bases, had a mean Phred below 15, or lacked an exact constant-primer or identifier match. COPE v1.2.5 was used to merge the high-quality paired reads, and each unique nucleotide sequence was defined as a clonotype. Clonotypes were aligned to IMGT TRBV, TRBD and TRBJ reference segments using MiTCR v1.1. Only V-J combinations with frequency above 0.0001, covering 99.2% of repertoires, were analysed. A TCS score was defined as the ratio of F50 (clonal expansion) to E x V (chaos), with BLOSUM62-based TCRdist applied between CDR3 peptides within each V-J. Welch's t-statistics and random forest reduced 500 to 650 V-J features to about 13, which were used in a naive Bayes classifier (R e1071). Sample size was not statistically predetermined, and blinding of investigators to group allocation was not performed. The paper describes TCR Vbeta CDR3 sequencing of around 140 peripheral blood samples, made up of 43 ophthalmopathy patients, 70 to 80 hyperthyroidism patients and roughly 17 progressor patients.

Sequences were derived from peripheral blood mononuclear cells (PBMCs), sampled at new diagnosis, from a patient treated with antithyroid drugs. This TCR was recovered from a woman under 30 with Graves disease. Donor details come from another sample of the same person, matched by shared clones.

DNA sequence: TGTGCCAGCAGTGAAGATCCGATGAGGTGGCAAGAGACCCAGTACTTC. It translates as CASSEDPMRWQETQYF. The chain employs TRBV6-1 and TRBJ2-5; the D gene remains uncertain. The germline V gene provides CDR1 MNHNS and CDR2 SASEGT. Measured from the cysteine to the phenylalanine, the CDR3 is 16 residues long. Only CDR3 DNA is held: 48 bases, read in frame from base 1. The junction shows trimming of 1 base on V and 2 bases on J, plus 14 bases between the germline ends.